These T cell receptor beta chains were read from a single sample in a study of human T cells and chemical hapten exposure. One entry per CDR3 protein, called by TCRdb with MiXCR from the RACE reads. The sample includes roughly 180,000 distinct CDR3 sequences, around 22% of them seen just once. This specimen consisted of whole blood, obtained in connection with sensitization to the hapten diphenylcyclopropenone (DPC). These receptors originate from a woman aged 45 to 65 with alopecia areata. Some clones in this sample may be carry-over from other donors' samples. CDR3s include the opening cysteine and the closing phenylalanine or tryptophan. D genes are given only for firm matches. Clone size, where shown, is once, few, many, or a class for clones that have expanded.

cdr3_nt: TGTGCCAGCAGCTTCGGACGGGCTGCCTCGACGGGTGAAAAACTGTTTTTT
cdr3_aa: CASSFGRAASTGEKLFF
v_call: TRBV11-1
j_call: TRBJ1-4
clone_size: NA
cdr3_length: 17
d_call: NA

cdr3_nt: TGCAGTGCAGTCCAGGGGGCCGCGGGGAACACTGAAGCTTTCTTT
cdr3_aa: CSAVQGAAGNTEAFF
v_call: TRBV20-1
j_call: TRBJ1-1
clone_size: few
cdr3_length: 15
d_call: TRBD1

cdr3_nt: TGTGCCAGCAGTGATCGAGGACAGTACCCTTCTCGCACCTACAATGAGCAGTTCTTC
cdr3_aa: CASSDRGQYPSRTYNEQFF
v_call: TRBV6-1
j_call: TRBJ2-1
clone_size: few
cdr3_length: 19
d_call: NA

cdr3_nt: TGCGCCAGCAGCAACCGGGACAGGGGATGGAGGACGGAAGCTTTCTTT
cdr3_aa: CASSNRDRGWRTEAFF
v_call: TRBV5-1
j_call: TRBJ1-1
clone_size: NA
cdr3_length: 16
d_call: TRBD1

cdr3_nt: TGCGCCAGCAGCTTGGATAGCGGGATTGCCAATGAGCAGTTCTTC
cdr3_aa: CASSLDSGIANEQFF
v_call: TRBV5-1
j_call: TRBJ2-1
clone_size: NA
cdr3_length: 15
d_call: TRBD2

cdr3_nt: TGCAGTGCTACCTCGACCGCGGGAGTGGGGGAGACCCAGTACTTC
cdr3_aa: CSATSTAGVGETQYF
v_call: TRBV20-1
j_call: TRBJ2-5
clone_size: NA
cdr3_length: 15
d_call: TRBD2

cdr3_nt: TGTGCCAGCAGCCCCGGGACCCGATTAGTGCAGTACTTC
cdr3_aa: CASSPGTRLVQYF
v_call: TRBV7-2
j_call: TRBJ2-7
clone_size: NA
cdr3_length: 13
d_call: NA

cdr3_nt: TGTGCCAGCAGCCAAGGTTTAACCGCGGGGAATGAGCAGTTCTTC
cdr3_aa: CASSQGLTAGNEQFF
v_call: TRBV3-1
j_call: TRBJ2-1
clone_size: few
cdr3_length: 15
d_call: NA

cdr3_nt: TGCAGTGCTAGAGACCCTAGACAGACGAACACCGGGGAGCTGTTTTTT
cdr3_aa: CSARDPRQTNTGELFF
v_call: TRBV20-1
j_call: TRBJ2-2
clone_size: NA
cdr3_length: 16
d_call: NA

cdr3_nt: TGTGCCAGCAGCTGGGGGGCAGGGGCGGACACTGAAGCTTTCTTT
cdr3_aa: CASSWGAGADTEAFF
v_call: TRBV7-9
j_call: TRBJ1-1
clone_size: NA
cdr3_length: 15
d_call: NA

cdr3_nt: TGTGCCAGCAGATACGGGACCGGGGAGCTGTTTTTT
cdr3_aa: CASRYGTGELFF
v_call: TRBV6-5
j_call: TRBJ2-2
clone_size: NA
cdr3_length: 12
d_call: NA

cdr3_nt: TGTGCCAGCAGTGAACTGAGGGCCGGCTACAATGAGCAGTTCTTC
cdr3_aa: CASSELRAGYNEQFF
v_call: TRBV2
j_call: TRBJ2-1
clone_size: many
cdr3_length: 15
d_call: NA

cdr3_nt: TGTGCCACCAGTGATCCAGGGACAGGGAAGTACTTC
cdr3_aa: CATSDPGTGKYF
v_call: TRBV24-1
j_call: TRBJ2-7
clone_size: NA
cdr3_length: 12
d_call: TRBD1

cdr3_nt: TGTGCCAGCAGCTTGCGCGGCGGGAGTGTCCATGAGCAGTTCTTC
cdr3_aa: CASSLRGGSVHEQFF
v_call: TRBV5-4
j_call: TRBJ2-1
clone_size: NA
cdr3_length: 15
d_call: TRBD2

cdr3_nt: TGCAGCGTGACCCCGGGAGCTGGCACTGAAGCTTTCTTT
cdr3_aa: CSVTPGAGTEAFF
v_call: TRBV29-1
j_call: TRBJ1-1
clone_size: few
cdr3_length: 13
d_call: NA

cdr3_nt: TGCGCCAGCCTAAGACAGGGGGCCTACGAGCAGTACTTC
cdr3_aa: CASLRQGAYEQYF
v_call: TRBV10-2
j_call: TRBJ2-7
clone_size: few
cdr3_length: 13
d_call: TRBD1

cdr3_nt: TGTGCCAGCAGCCGCGTCGACAGGGTTAGCACTGAAGCTTTCTTT
cdr3_aa: CASSRVDRVSTEAFF
v_call: TRBV5-6
j_call: TRBJ1-1
clone_size: NA
cdr3_length: 15
d_call: TRBD1

cdr3_nt: TGCAGCGTTGGTTTATTGTTAGCGGGGGACTACAATGAGCAGTTCTTC
cdr3_aa: CSVGLLLAGDYNEQFF
v_call: TRBV29-1
j_call: TRBJ2-1
clone_size: few
cdr3_length: 16
d_call: TRBD2

cdr3_nt: TGTGCCAGCAGCTTAGGGACAGGGTCTGGGGAGACCCAGTACTTC
cdr3_aa: CASSLGTGSGETQYF
v_call: TRBV9
j_call: TRBJ2-5
clone_size: few
cdr3_length: 15
d_call: TRBD1